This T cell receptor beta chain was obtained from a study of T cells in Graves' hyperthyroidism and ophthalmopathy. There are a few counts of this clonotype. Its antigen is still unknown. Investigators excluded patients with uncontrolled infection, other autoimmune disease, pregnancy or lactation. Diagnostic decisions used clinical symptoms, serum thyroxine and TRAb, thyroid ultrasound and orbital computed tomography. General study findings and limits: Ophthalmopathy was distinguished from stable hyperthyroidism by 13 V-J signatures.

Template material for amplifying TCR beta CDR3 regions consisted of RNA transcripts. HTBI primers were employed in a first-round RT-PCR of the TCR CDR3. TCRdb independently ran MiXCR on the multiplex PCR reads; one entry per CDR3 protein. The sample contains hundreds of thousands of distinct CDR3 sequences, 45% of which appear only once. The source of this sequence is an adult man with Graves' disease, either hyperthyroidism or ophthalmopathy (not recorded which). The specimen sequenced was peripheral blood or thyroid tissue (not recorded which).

CDR3 region: CASSPGQGAVYEQYF. The CDR3 coding sequence is TGTGCCAGCAGTCCGGGACAGGGGGCAGTCTACGAGCAGTACTTC. This chain links TRBV6-4 with TRBJ2-7; 12 bases agree with TRBD1. The CDR3 is 15 amino acids. V trimming: 5 bases; J trimming: 3 bases; junction bases outside the gene matches: 5. Germline values: CDR1 MRHNA, CDR2 SNTAGT.